These T cell receptor beta chains were read from a single sample in a study of T cells after posttransplantation cyclophosphamide. Only in-frame clones appear in the TCRdb table, and some are missing; sequencing was by immunoSEQ multiplex PCR. The sample holds about 43,000 clones, about 92% seen once. The starting material was PBMCs, obtained 55 to 70 days after allogeneic stem cell transplant with posttransplant cyclophosphamide. Receptor source: a male patient aged 55-69 years who received an allogeneic stem cell transplant from a related donor and was CMV-positive. Some T cells may have originated in the graft donor. CDR3s include the opening cysteine and the closing phenylalanine or tryptophan. The order of the fields is D gene, V gene, clone size, J gene, CDR3 DNA, CDR3 protein. The D gene is left open where the match is weak. Size is omitted from some rows. Given values are once, few, many or a class for expanded clones.

>-|TRBV9|-|TRBJ2-1
TGTGCCAGCAGCGGAGTAGCTTCCTACAATGAGCAGTTCTTC
CASSGVASYNEQFF
>TRBD1|TRBV18|-|TRBJ2-1
TGTGCCAGCTCCCCGCTGAGACAGGGACATGAGCAGTTCTTC
CASSPLRQGHEQFF
>-|TRBV4-1|-|TRBJ2-1
TGCGCCAGCAGCCCGTATAATCTCGGGACTCGGGACAATGAGCAGTTCTTC
CASSPYNLGTRDNEQFF
>-|TRBV6-5|-|TRBJ2-7
TGTGCCAGCAGTCTACAGCTCCCCTCCTACGAGCAGTACTTC
CASSLQLPSYEQYF
>TRBD2|TRBV27|-|TRBJ2-7
TGTGCCAGCAGTTCGGGGGGGTACTACGAGCAGTACTTC
CASSSGGYYEQYF
>-|TRBV7-8|-|TRBJ2-1
TGTGCCAGCAGCTCCGGGTCAGTCAATGAGCAGTTCTTC
CASSSGSVNEQFF
>TRBD2|TRBV5-1|-|TRBJ2-1
TGCGCCAGCAGCTACCGAGCGGGGGGCAGCGAGCAGTTCTTC
CASSYRAGGSEQFF
>-|TRBV28|once|TRBJ1-6
TGTGCCAGCAGTTTACAGAAGAATTCACCCCTCCACTTT
CASSLQKNSPLHF
>-|TRBV5-5|-|TRBJ1-2
TGTGCCAGCAGCTTCGGTGTGGTCGTAGGGAGCTATGGCTACACCTTC
CASSFGVVVGSYGYTF
>-|TRBV7-6|-|TRBJ2-2
TGTGCCAGCAGCACTTTTACCGGGGAGCTGTTTTTT
CASSTFTGELFF
>-|TRBV19|-|TRBJ1-1
TGTGCCAGTAGTCGTGTCACTGAAGCTTTCTTT
CASSRVTEAFF
>-|TRBV15|once|TRBJ2-4
TGTGCCACCAGCAGAGATTGGGCAACCAAAAACATTCAGTACTTC
CATSRDWATKNIQYF
>TRBD1|TRBV2|-|TRBJ2-7
TGTGCCAGCTACCTCCGGACAGGGGTCGAGCAGTACTTC
CASYLRTGVEQYF
>TRBD1|TRBV18|-|TRBJ1-3
TGTGCCAGCTCACCACCCGGACAGGCATATGGAAACACCATATATTTT
CASSPPGQAYGNTIYF
>-|TRBV23-1|-|TRBJ2-2
TGCGCCAGCAGCATCCCCCCCAAACAGGACCTCACCGGGGAGCTGTTTTTT
CASSIPPKQDLTGELFF
>TRBD2|TRBV18|-|TRBJ2-3
TGTGCCAGCTCACCACGCCGGGGGGAGGGCACAGATACGCAGTATTTT
CASSPRRGEGTDTQYF
>TRBD2|TRBV19|-|TRBJ2-3
TGTGCCAGTAGTAAACGGGGGGGCAAGACAGATACGCAGTATTTT
CASSKRGGKTDTQYF
>-|TRBV19|once|TRBJ2-6
TGTGCCAGTCGACTAGGTCAGGGCGAGGCCAACGTCCTGACTTTC
CASRLGQGEANVLTF
>-|TRBV5-5|-|TRBJ2-7
TGTGCCAGCAGCGTAACAGGGTTCGCCTACGAGCAGTACTTC
CASSVTGFAYEQYF
>-|TRBV18|-|TRBJ1-1
TGTGCCAGCTCGTATGCCAGTTTCGTGAACACTGAAGCTTTCTTT
CASSYASFVNTEAFF
>-|TRBV11-2|few|TRBJ1-1
TGTGCCAGCAGCCGGGGGGACGGGGATGAAGCTTTCTTT
CASSRGDGDEAFF